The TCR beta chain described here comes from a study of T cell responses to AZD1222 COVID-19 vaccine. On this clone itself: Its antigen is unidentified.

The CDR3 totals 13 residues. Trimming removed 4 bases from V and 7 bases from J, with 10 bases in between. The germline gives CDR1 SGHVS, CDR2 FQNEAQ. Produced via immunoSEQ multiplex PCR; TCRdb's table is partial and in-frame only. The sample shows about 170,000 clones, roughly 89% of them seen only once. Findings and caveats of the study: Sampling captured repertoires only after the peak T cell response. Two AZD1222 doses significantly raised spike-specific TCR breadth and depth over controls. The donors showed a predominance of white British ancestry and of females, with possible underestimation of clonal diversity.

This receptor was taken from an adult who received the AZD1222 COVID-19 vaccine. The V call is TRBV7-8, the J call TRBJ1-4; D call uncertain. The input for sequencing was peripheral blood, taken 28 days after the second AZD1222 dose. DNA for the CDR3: TGTGCCAGCAGCTCATCCAAGGGTGAAAAACTGTTTTTT. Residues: CASSSSKGEKLFF.